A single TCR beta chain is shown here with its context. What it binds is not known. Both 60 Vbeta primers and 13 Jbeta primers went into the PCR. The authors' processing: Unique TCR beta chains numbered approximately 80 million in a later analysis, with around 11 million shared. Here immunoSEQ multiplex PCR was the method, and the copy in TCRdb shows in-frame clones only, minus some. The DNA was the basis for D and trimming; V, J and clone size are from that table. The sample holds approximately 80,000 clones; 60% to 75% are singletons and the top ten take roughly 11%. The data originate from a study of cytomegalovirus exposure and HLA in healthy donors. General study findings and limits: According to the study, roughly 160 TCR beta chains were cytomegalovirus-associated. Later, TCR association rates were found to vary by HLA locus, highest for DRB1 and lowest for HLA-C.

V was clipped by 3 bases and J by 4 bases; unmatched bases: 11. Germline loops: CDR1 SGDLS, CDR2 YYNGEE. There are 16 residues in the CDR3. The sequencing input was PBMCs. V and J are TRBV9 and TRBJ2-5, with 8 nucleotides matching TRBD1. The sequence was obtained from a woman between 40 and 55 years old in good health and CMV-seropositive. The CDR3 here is CASSADGGQAVETQYF. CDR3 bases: TGTGCCAGCAGCGCAGACGGGGGACAGGCGGTAGAGACCCAGTACTTC.